This T cell receptor (beta chain) was profiled in a study of T cell responses to AZD1222 COVID-19 vaccine. Here immunoSEQ multiplex PCR was the method, and the copy in TCRdb shows in-frame clones only, minus some. The repertoire holds approximately 130,000 clones, about nine tenths seen once, with around 6.9% in the top ten. Overall study findings and caveats: At baseline, seropositivity was found in only six or seven AZD1222 recipients. Close to half of all spike-specific TCRs reportedly target regions of the variants that are unmutated. When two AZD1222 doses had been given, Spike-specific TCR breadth and depth rose.

A word on this clone: Its target is not known.

This TCR derives from an adult in good health. The specimen was peripheral blood, collected on day 0 of AZD1222 vaccination.

This CDR3 is CASSPGGISPLHF. Here the CDR3 DNA reads TGTGCCAGCTCACCAGGGGGCATATCACCCCTCCACTTT. The V gene is TRBV18, the J gene TRBJ1-6; D is perhaps TRBD1 (6 bases). The germline V gene encodes CDR1 KGHSH and CDR2 LQKENI. Deletions cut 2 bases from V and 10 bases from J, with 9 bases between. The CDR3 spans 13 residues.